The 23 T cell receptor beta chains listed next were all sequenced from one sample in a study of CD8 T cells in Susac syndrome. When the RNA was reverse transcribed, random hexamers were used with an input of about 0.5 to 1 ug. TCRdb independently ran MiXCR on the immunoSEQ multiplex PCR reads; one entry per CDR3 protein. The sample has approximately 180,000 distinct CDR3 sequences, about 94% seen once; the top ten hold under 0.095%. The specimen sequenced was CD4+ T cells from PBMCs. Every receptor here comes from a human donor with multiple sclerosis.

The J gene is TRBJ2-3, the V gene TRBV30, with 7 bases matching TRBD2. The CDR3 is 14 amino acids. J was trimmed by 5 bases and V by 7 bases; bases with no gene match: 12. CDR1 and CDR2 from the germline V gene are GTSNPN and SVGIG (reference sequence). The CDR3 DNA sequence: TGTGCCTCGAAATGGGAGGGCCTCGGAGATACGCAGTATTTT. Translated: CASKWEGLGDTQYF.

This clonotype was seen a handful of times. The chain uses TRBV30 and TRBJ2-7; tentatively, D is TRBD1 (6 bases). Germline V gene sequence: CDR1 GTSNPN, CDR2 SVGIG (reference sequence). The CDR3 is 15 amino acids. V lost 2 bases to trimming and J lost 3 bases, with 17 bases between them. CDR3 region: CAWSSPGRGHYEQYF. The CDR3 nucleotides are TGTGCCTGGAGTTCCCCGGGCAGGGGCCACTACGAGCAGTACTTC.

CDR3 in DNA: TGTGCCAGCAGCCGCTACCGGGACAGGGAGTTCTATACGCAGTATTTT. Its translation is CASSRYRDREFYTQYF. The rearrangement links TRBV3-1 to TRBJ2-3, with 9 positions matching TRBD1. V was pared by 4 bases and J by 7 bases, with 12 bases of the junction left unmatched. The CDR3 sequence is 16 residues long. The V gene's germline CDR1 is LGHDT and CDR2 YNNKEL (reference sequence).

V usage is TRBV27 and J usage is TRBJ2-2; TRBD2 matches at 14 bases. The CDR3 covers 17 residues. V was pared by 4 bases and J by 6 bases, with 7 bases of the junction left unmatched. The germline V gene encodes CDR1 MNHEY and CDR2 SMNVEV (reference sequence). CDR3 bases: TGTGCCAGCAGTTCCATGGGGACTAGCGGGAGTGCCGGGGAGCTGTTTTTT. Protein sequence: CASSSMGTSGSAGELFF.

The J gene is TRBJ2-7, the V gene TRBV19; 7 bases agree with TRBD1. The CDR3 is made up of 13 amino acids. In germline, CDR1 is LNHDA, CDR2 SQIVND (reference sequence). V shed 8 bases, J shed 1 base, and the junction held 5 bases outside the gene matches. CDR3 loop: CASARQGSYEQYF. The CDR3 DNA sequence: TGTGCCAGTGCTAGACAGGGTTCCTACGAGCAGTACTTC.

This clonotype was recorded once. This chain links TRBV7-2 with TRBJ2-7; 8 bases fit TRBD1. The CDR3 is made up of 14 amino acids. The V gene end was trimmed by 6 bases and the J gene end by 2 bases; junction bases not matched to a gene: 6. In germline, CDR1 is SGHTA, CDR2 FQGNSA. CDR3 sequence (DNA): TGTGCCAGCAGTTTGGGGACAGGAACCTACGAGCAGTACTTC. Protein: CASSLGTGTYEQYF.

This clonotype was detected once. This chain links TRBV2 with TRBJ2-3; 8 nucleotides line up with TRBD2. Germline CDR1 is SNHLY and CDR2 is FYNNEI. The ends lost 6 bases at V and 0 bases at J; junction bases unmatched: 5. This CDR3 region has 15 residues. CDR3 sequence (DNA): TGTGCCAGCAGGCCCAGCGGGGGTAGCACAGATACGCAGTATTTT. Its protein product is CASRPSGGSTDTQYF.

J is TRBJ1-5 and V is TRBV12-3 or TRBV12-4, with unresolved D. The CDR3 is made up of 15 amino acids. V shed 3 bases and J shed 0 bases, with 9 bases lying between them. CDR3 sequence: CASSFGGSSNQPQHF. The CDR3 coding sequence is TGTGCCAGCAGTTTCGGAGGGAGTAGCAATCAGCCCCAGCATTTT.

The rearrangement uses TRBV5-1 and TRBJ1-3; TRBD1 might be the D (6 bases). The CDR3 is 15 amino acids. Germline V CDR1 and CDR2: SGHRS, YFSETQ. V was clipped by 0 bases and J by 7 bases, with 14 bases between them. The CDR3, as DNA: TGCGCCAGCAGCTTGGAACCCTCCAGGGGCAACACCATATATTTT. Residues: CASSLEPSRGNTIYF.

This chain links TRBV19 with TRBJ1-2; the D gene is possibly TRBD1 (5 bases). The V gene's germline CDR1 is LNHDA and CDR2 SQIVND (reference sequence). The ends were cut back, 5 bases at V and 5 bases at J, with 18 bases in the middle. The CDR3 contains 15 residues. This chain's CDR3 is CASSPVGGVEYGYTF. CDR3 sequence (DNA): TGTGCCAGTAGTCCCGTTGGGGGAGTGGAGTATGGCTACACCTTC.

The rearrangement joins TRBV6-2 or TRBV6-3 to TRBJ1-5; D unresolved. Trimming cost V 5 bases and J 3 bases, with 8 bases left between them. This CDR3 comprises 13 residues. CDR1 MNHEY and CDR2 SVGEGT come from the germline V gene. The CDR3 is CASSTWANQPQHF. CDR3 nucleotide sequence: TGTGCCAGCAGTACATGGGCCAATCAGCCCCAGCATTTT.

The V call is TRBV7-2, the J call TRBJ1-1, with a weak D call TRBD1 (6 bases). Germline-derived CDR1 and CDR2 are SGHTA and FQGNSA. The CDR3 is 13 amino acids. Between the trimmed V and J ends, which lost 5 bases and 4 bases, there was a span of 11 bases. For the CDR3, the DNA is TGTGCCAGCAGCATCCAGGGGTCCACTGAAGCTTTCTTT. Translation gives CASSIQGSTEAFF.

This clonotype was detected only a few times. CDR3 in DNA: TGTGCCAGCTCACAGGGACAGCAAGAGACCCAGTACTTC. Its translation is CASSQGQQETQYF. This chain joins TRBV18 and TRBJ2-5, with 7 bases matching TRBD1. J gave up 2 bases and V 4 bases, and 1 base lay outside the gene matches. In germline, CDR1 is KGHSH, CDR2 LQKENI. This CDR3 region has 13 residues.

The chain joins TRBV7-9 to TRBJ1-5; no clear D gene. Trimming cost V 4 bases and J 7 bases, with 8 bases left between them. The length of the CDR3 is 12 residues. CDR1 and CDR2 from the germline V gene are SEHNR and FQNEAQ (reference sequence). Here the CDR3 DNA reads TGTGCCAGCAGCTCCGAGCGGCAGCCCCAGCATTTT. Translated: CASSSERQPQHF.

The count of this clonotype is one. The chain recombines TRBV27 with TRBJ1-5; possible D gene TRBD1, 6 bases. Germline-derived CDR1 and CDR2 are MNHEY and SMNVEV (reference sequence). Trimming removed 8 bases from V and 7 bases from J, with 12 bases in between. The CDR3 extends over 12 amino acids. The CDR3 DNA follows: TGTGCCAGCGTCCCAGGGGAGCAGCCCCAGCATTTT. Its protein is CASVPGEQPQHF.

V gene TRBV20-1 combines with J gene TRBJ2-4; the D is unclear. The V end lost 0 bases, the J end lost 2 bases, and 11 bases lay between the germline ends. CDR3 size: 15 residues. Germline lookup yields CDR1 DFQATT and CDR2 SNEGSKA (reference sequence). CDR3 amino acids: CSARDWHTSKNIQYF. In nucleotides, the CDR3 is TGCAGTGCTAGAGATTGGCACACCTCCAAAAACATTCAGTACTTC.

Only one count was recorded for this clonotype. The chain's CDR3 is CASSATTGTYNEQFF. In DNA, the CDR3 is TGTGCCAGCAGCGCCACGACAGGGACCTACAATGAGCAGTTCTTC. The gene calls are TRBV7-8 and TRBJ2-1; 7 bases are shared with TRBD1. There are 15 residues in the CDR3. Unmatched junction bases numbered 6, after V lost 5 bases and J lost 2 bases. Per the germline V gene, CDR1 is SGHVS and CDR2 is FQNEAQ.

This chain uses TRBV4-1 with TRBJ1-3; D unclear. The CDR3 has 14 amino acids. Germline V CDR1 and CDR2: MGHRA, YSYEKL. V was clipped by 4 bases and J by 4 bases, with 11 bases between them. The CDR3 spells CASSRVTPGNTIYF. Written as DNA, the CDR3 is TGCGCCAGCAGCCGGGTCACGCCGGGAAACACCATATATTTT.

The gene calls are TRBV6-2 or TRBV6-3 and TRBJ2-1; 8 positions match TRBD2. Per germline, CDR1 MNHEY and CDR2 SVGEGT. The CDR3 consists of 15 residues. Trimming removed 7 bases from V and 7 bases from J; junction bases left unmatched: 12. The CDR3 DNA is TGTGCCAGCAACGCACCGGGACTAGGTGGGAATGAGCAGTTCTTC. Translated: CASNAPGLGGNEQFF.

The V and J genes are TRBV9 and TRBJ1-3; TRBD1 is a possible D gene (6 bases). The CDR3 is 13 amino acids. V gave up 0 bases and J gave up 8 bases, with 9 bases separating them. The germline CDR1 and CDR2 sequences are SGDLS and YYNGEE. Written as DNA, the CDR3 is TGTGCCAGCAGCGTAGATTCAGGGGACACCATATATTTT. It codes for CASSVDSGDTIYF.

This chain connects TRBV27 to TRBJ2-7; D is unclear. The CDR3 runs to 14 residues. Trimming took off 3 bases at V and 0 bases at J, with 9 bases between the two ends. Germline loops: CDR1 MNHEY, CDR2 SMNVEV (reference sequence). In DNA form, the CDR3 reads TGTGCCAGCAGTTTTTCGAGAGTCTCCTACGAGCAGTACTTC. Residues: CASSFSRVSYEQYF.

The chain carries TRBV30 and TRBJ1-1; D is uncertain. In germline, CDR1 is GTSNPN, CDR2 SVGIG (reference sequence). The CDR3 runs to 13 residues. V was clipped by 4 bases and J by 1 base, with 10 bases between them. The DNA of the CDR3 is TGTGCCTGGACCACCGGAGGGAACACTGAAGCTTTCTTT. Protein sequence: CAWTTGGNTEAFF.

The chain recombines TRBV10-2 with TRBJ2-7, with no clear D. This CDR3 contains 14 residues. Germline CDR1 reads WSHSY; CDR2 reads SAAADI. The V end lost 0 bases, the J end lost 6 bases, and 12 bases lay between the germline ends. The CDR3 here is CASSESLRRSEQYF. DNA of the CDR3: TGCGCCAGCAGTGAGTCGCTGAGGCGGTCCGAGCAGTACTTC.